This T cell receptor beta chain was sequenced for a study of control samples from healthy donors and cancer patients. Some clones are missing from TCRdb's copy, which holds only in-frame ones; the method was immunoSEQ multiplex PCR. This sample's table reports under 200,000 clones. Trimming shortened V by 1 base and J by 3 bases, and 19 bases separated the two germline ends. The CDR3 totals 17 residues. Per germline, CDR1 MGHRA and CDR2 YSYEKL. The V and J genes are TRBV4-1 and TRBJ2-7; D is possibly TRBD1 (7 bases). The receptor's source is a woman under 40 in good health. Sequenced: blood. The CDR3 protein is CASSQGAGGSWVYEQYF. CDR3 DNA sequence: TGCGCCAGCAGCCAAGGGGCAGGGGGGTCCTGGGTCTACGAGCAGTACTTC.